This T cell receptor (beta chain) was profiled in a study of T cells in Graves' hyperthyroidism and ophthalmopathy. Broader study findings: The model identified upcoming ophthalmopathy a median about 6.5 months ahead of onset. Stable hyperthyroidism was separated from ophthalmopathy by a model based on 13 V-J features. Most thyroid clonotypes that were expanded above 0.001 also turned up in blood.

As regards this clonotype: The antigen is unknown.

The hyperthyroidism was newly diagnosed and had lasted under 2 months; the patients were aged 18 to 65. Amplification yielded TCR beta CDR3 regions, with RNA transcripts as the source. Using the HTBI primer set, a first-round RT-PCR was run on the TCR CDR3. MiXCR, run by TCRdb on the multiplex PCR reads, gives a single entry per CDR3 protein. The sample lists roughly 500,000 distinct CDR3 sequences, approximately 15% occurring once. The length of the CDR3 is 16 residues. Trimming took off 0 bases at V and 3 bases at J, with 13 bases between the two ends. CDR1 and CDR2 (germline): ENHRY, SYGVKD. The sample taken for sequencing was blood. This chain links TRBV10-3 with TRBJ2-3; possible D gene TRBD2, 5 bases. The sequence derives from a woman in her 30s with Graves' hyperthyroidism that later progressed to Graves' ophthalmopathy. The CDR3: CAISESGVGSTDTQYF. CDR3 in DNA: TGTGCCATCAGTGAGTCGGGAGTTGGTAGTACAGATACGCAGTATTTT.